This TCR beta chain was sequenced during a study of cytomegalovirus exposure and HLA in healthy donors. Points from the study as a whole: Looking again later, the authors saw that most CMV-associated TCR beta chains seemed HLA-restricted.

A remark on this clone: Its antigen is unknown.

The V and J ends lost 4 bases and 0 bases, in that order; junction bases with no gene match: 5. CDR3 length: 17 residues. The V gene's germline CDR1 is SGHRS and CDR2 YFSETQ. PCR was performed using 60 Vbeta and 13 Jbeta primers. Generated by immunoSEQ multiplex PCR, the TCRdb table keeps only in-frame clones and is missing some. Of 150,000 to 200,000 clones in the sample, 80% to 90% were seen once. This sequence was found in a man younger than 35 in good health and CMV-seropositive. Sequenced sample: PBMCs. The chain recombines TRBV5-1 with TRBJ2-6; 9 bases match TRBD1. The CDR3 reads CASSMGTGTSGANVLTF. Here the CDR3 DNA reads TGCGCCAGCAGCATGGGGACAGGGACCTCTGGGGCCAACGTCCTGACTTTC.